Shown below are 6 T cell receptor beta chains from a single sample sequenced in a study of blood T cell repertoires in COVID-19. Data came from immunoSEQ multiplex PCR; TCRdb stores just in-frame clones and leaves some out. The sample shows 200,000 to 300,000 clones, 75% to 90% of them seen only once. The sample consisted of peripheral blood. Receptors were obtained from a woman in her thirties or forties with acute or convalescent COVID-19.

The chain is built from TRBV4-1 and TRBJ1-2; D remains ambiguous. CDR1 and CDR2 from the germline V gene are MGHRA and YSYEKL. The CDR3 sequence is 16 residues long. With 4 bases removed from V and 2 bases from J, the gap between germline ends came to 17 bases. DNA for the CDR3: TGCGCCAGCAGCCCTCTATCCCTAGGCCTGAACTATGGCTACACCTTC. Protein sequence: CASSPLSLGLNYGYTF.

The V gene is TRBV30, the J gene TRBJ1-3, with no clear D. This CDR3 has 15 residues. The germline V gene has CDR1 GTSNPN and CDR2 SVGIG (reference sequence). With 0 bases removed from V and 0 bases from J, the gap between germline ends came to 9 bases. CDR3 region: CAWSVRGYSGNTIYF. CDR3 DNA sequence: TGTGCCTGGAGTGTACGAGGTTACTCTGGAAACACCATATATTTT.

This clone has only a few counts. The chain carries TRBV4-2 and TRBJ1-1; TRBD1 matches at 7 bases. CDR1 and CDR2 (germline): LGHNA, YNFKEQ. Trimming took 2 bases from V and 1 from J; bases not matched to a gene: 10. This CDR3 region has 17 residues. CDR3 region: CASSQPHIGTANTEAFF. DNA of the CDR3: TGTGCCAGCAGCCAACCACATATCGGGACAGCGAACACTGAAGCTTTCTTT.

The chain combines TRBV5-6 with TRBJ2-1; TRBD1 agrees at 9 bases. The CDR3 is made up of 15 amino acids. J gave up 3 bases and V 0 bases, and 1 base lay outside the gene matches. Germline CDR1 is SGHDT and CDR2 is YYEEEE. CDR3 nucleotide sequence: TGTGCCAGCAGCTTGGAGGGACAGGGCTACAATGAGCAGTTCTTC. It specifies CASSLEGQGYNEQFF.

The CDR3 reads CASSRNMDEKLFF. As DNA, the CDR3 is TGCGCCAGCAGCCGCAACATGGATGAAAAACTGTTTTTT. V and J are TRBV4-1 and TRBJ1-4; no definite D call. CDR1 is MGHRA and CDR2 is YSYEKL in the germline V gene. The CDR3 is 13 residues long. V gave up 4 bases and J gave up 6 bases, with 9 bases separating them.

The CDR3 DNA is TGCGCCAGCAGCCAAGTAGGTGGAGGGGGCTCCTCTGGAAACACCATATATTTT. Translation gives CASSQVGGGGSSGNTIYF. The rearrangement links TRBV4-1 to TRBJ1-3; 7 positions agree with TRBD1. Trimming removed 1 base from V and 0 bases from J; junction bases left unmatched: 9. The CDR3 sequence is 18 residues long. Per germline, CDR1 MGHRA and CDR2 YSYEKL.